These 11 T cell receptor beta chains were all obtained from the same sample, sequenced in a study of post-analysis software for immune sequencing data. General study findings and limits: There were a handful of TRBV segments more frequent in patients than controls, and TRBV5-6, TRBV5-1 and TRBV20-1 were among them.

Unique molecular identifiers tagged the TCR beta cDNA libraries. From the PCR reads, TCRdb called clonotypes with MiXCR, one entry per CDR3 protein. This sample has a few hundred thousand distinct CDR3 sequences, with around a third found just once. Their cognate antigens are unknown. The sequenced sample consisted of blood. These receptor sequences come from a girl between 10 and 17 years old with multiple sclerosis.

V is TRBV12-3 or TRBV12-4 and J is TRBJ2-7; D unclear. The CDR3 has 15 amino acids. Trimming left V 5 bases short and J 3 bases short, with 17 bases between. In DNA, the CDR3 is TGTGCCAGCAGTCCAACCGTTAGCTTCCGCTACGAGCAGTACTTC. Its translation: CASSPTVSFRYEQYF.

The genes are TRBV2 and TRBJ2-3; D is ambiguous. From germline, CDR1 is SNHLY and CDR2 FYNNEI. The CDR3 runs to 11 residues. Trimming removed 7 bases at V and 6 bases at J, with 8 bases between. CDR3 region: CASTSEDTQYF. In DNA form, the CDR3 reads TGTGCCAGCACATCAGAGGATACGCAGTATTTT.

This sequence joins TRBV24-1 and TRBJ2-1; D may be TRBD1 (5 bases). CDR1 is KGHDR, CDR2 SFDVKD, per germline. The CDR3 is 12 amino acids. The V gene lost 4 bases and the J gene lost 10 bases, with 10 bases spanning the gap. CDR3 DNA: TGTGCCACCAGTGAGGGGCGCCGGGAGCAGTTCTTC. As protein: CATSEGRREQFF.

Turning to this clonotype: This may come from a read error, since a much larger clone is one base off. The genes are TRBV10-3 and TRBJ2-4; D is undetermined. The DNA matches TRBJ2-7 better at its end, which makes the J call doubtful. The germline CDR1 and CDR2 sequences are ENHRY and SYGVKD. The length of the CDR3 is 12 residues. DNA of the CDR3: TGTGCCAGCAGTAAGGAGATCTACGAGCAGTACTTC. Protein product: CASSKEIYEQYF.

Concerning this clonotype: The junction shows a germline mismatch at one end, possibly a read error. This chain joins TRBV3-1 and TRBJ1-4; TRBD1 might be the D (5 bases). This CDR3 region has 15 residues. Germline V lookup: CDR1 LGHDT, CDR2 YNNKEL (reference sequence). CDR3 nucleotides: TGTGCCAGCAGCCTCGCGGGGCGTCGTGGCGAAAAACCGTTTTTT. Translating gives CASSLAGRRGEKPFF. The full variable domain, its missing parts supplied by reference TRBV3-1 and TRBJ1-4, is DTAVSQTPKYLVTQMGNDKSIKCEQNLGHDTMYWYKQDSKKFLKIMFSYNNKELIINETVPNRFSPKSPDKAHLNLHINSLELGDSAVYFCASSLAGRRGEKPFFGSGTQLSVL.

The chain links TRBV4-1 to TRBJ1-5, with D possibly TRBD1 on 6 matching bases. Between the trimmed V and J ends, which lost 0 bases and 7 bases, there was a span of 13 bases. CDR3 length: 15 amino acids. Germline loops: CDR1 MGHRA, CDR2 YSYEKL. The CDR3 protein is CASSQDQTTGQPQHF. For the CDR3, the DNA is TGCGCCAGCAGCCAAGATCAAACAACAGGGCAGCCCCAGCATTTT.

CDR3 nucleotide sequence: TGTGCCACCAGAAGCCAGGGGGCCCGTGGCTACACCTTC. Protein: CATRSQGARGYTF. This chain connects TRBV15 to TRBJ1-2; 8 positions agree with TRBD1. The CDR3 has 13 residues. CDR1 is LNHNV and CDR2 is YYDKDF in the germline V gene (reference sequence). With V trimmed by 6 bases and J by 7 bases, 7 bases remained unmatched. Based on the CDR3 plus reference TRBV15 and TRBJ1-2, the full variable domain is DAMVIQNPRYQVTQFGKPVTLSCSQTLNHNVMYWYQQKSSQAPKLLFHYYDKDFNNEADTPDNFQSRRPNTSFCFLDIRSPGLGDTAMYLCATRSQGARGYTFGSGTRLTVV.

The rearrangement uses TRBV4-1 and TRBJ2-1, with D possibly called TRBD1 or TRBD2 (6 bases each). The CDR3 covers 17 residues. V lost 5 bases to trimming and J lost 3 bases, with 20 bases between them. Germline assignment: CDR1 MGHRA and CDR2 YSYEKL. CDR3 in DNA: TGCGCCAGCAGCTCGCACAGTCGGGGGCCAGACTACAATGAGCAGTTCTTC. It encodes CASSSHSRGPDYNEQFF.

The V call is TRBV6-5, the J call TRBJ2-1; 8 positions agree with TRBD1. The trim removed 3 bases at V and 7 bases at J, leaving 8 bases unmatched. CDR1 and CDR2 (germline): MNHEY, SVGAGI. The CDR3 is made up of 15 amino acids. The chain's CDR3 is CASSYVRTGTNEQFF. The CDR3 DNA reads TGTGCCAGCAGTTATGTACGGACAGGGACAAATGAGCAGTTCTTC.

This chain uses TRBV6-5 with TRBJ1-5; D uncertain. Trimming removed 6 bases at V and 4 bases at J, with 10 bases between. Per germline, CDR1 MNHEY and CDR2 SVGAGI. This CDR3 contains 13 residues. The CDR3 sequence: CASSPEVNQPQHF. CDR3 bases: TGTGCCAGCAGCCCCGAAGTTAATCAGCCCCAGCATTTT.

The V gene is TRBV4-2, the J gene TRBJ1-2, with D possibly being TRBD1 (5 bases). Germline lookup yields CDR1 LGHNA and CDR2 YNFKEQ. With 0 bases removed from V and 4 bases from J, the gap between germline ends came to 12 bases. CDR3 size: 15 residues. The CDR3: CASSQDLGASYGYTF. The DNA for the CDR3 is TGTGCCAGCAGCCAAGATCTTGGGGCTAGCTATGGCTACACCTTC.